This T cell receptor beta chain was profiled in a study of hypomethylating agent response in myelodysplastic syndrome. Study overall: Hypomethylating treatment was azacitidine in most of the 11, decitabine in 3 of 11. Responders were about 6 patients with complete response or hematologic improvement; a few were non-responders. The study, taken as a whole, reports: No significant post-treatment change in richness, rarefaction diversity or clonality, across all patients or response groups. Possible novel MDS antigen recognition by shared GLIPH2 clusters needs experimental validation.

Trimming pared 1 base from V and 8 bases from J, leaving 12 bases between. Per the germline V gene, CDR1 is SGHNT and CDR2 is YYREEE (reference sequence). The CDR3 length is 13 residues. The data were produced by immunoSEQ multiplex PCR, yet TCRdb's version contains in-frame clones alone and is incomplete. The repertoire holds around 11,000 clones, nearly 85% seen once, with 4% to 4.5% in the top ten. Remarks on this clone: Its antigen is as yet unknown.

The receptor was isolated from a human donor with myelodysplastic syndrome. The specimen was bone marrow, collected before or after starting hypomethylating agent treatment for myelodysplastic syndrome (not recorded which). The chain combines TRBV5-4 with TRBJ1-1; D uncertain. The CDR3 sequence: CASSLNYGREAFF. The CDR3 region has the DNA TGTGCCAGCAGCTTGAATTATGGGAGGGAAGCTTTCTTT. Full variable domain (remainder filled in from reference TRBV5-4 and TRBJ1-1): ETGVTQSPTHLIKTRGQQVTLRCSSQSGHNTVSWYQQALGQGPQFIFQYYREEENGRGNFPPRFSGLQFPNYSSELNVNALELDDSALYLCASSLNYGREAFFGQGTRLTVV.